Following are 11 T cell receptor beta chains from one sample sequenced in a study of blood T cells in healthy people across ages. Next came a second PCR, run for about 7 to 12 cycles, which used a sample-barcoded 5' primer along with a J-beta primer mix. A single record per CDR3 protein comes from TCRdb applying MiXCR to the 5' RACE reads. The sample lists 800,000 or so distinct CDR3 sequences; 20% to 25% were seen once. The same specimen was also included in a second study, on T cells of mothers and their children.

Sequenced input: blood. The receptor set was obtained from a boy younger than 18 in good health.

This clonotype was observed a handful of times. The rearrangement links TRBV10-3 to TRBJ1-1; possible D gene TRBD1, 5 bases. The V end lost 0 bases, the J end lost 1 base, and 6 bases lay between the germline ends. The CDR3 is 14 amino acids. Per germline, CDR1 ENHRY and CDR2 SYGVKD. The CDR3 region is CAISESQGNTEAFF. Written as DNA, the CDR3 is TGTGCCATCAGTGAGTCGCAGGGGAACACTGAAGCTTTCTTT.

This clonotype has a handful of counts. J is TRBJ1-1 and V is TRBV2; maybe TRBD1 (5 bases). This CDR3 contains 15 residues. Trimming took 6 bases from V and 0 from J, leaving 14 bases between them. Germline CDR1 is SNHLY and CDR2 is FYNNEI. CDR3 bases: TGTGCCAGCAGCGGGGCTCGGGGAATGAACACTGAAGCTTTCTTT. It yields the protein CASSGARGMNTEAFF.

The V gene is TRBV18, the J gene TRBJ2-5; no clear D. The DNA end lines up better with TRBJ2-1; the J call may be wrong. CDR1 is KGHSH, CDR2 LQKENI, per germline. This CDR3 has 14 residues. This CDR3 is CASSPSKGYNEQFF. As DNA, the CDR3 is TGTGCCAGCTCACCAAGTAAGGGATACAATGAGCAGTTCTTC.

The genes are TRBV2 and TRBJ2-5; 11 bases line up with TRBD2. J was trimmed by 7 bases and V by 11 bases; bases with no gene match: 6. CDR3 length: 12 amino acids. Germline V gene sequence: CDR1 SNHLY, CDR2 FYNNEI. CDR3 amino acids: CAGGTSGGTQYF. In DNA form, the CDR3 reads TGTGCCGGGGGGACTAGCGGCGGGACCCAGTACTTC.

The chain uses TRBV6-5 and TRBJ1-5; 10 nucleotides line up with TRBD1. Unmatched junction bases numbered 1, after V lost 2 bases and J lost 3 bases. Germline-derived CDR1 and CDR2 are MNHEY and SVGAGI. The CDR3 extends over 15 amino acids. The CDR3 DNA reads TGTGCCAGCAGTTACGGGACAGGGGTCAATCAGCCCCAGCATTTT. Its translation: CASSYGTGVNQPQHF.

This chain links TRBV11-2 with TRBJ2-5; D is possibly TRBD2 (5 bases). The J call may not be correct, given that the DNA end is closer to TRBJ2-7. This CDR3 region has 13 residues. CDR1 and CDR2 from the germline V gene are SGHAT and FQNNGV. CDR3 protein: CASSLAGFGEQYF. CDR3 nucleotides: TGTGCCAGCAGCTTAGCGGGGTTCGGCGAGCAGTACTTC.

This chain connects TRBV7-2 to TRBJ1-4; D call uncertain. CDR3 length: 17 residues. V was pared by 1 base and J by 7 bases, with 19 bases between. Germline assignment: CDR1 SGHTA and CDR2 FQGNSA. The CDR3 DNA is TGTGCCAGCAGCTTAGTTCCAGACCGTTTTAGTACTGAAAAACTGTTTTTT. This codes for CASSLVPDRFSTEKLFF.

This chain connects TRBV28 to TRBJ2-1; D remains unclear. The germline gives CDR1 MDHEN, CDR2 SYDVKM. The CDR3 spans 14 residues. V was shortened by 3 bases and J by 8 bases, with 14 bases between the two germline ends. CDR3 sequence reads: CASSFERVGDEQFF. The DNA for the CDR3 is TGTGCCAGCAGTTTTGAACGGGTGGGCGATGAGCAGTTCTTC.

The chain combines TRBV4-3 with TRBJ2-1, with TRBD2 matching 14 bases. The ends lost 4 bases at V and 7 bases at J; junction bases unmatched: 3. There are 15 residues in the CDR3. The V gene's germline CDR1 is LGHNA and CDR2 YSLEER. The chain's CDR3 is CASSRGLAGANEQFF. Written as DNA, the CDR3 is TGCGCCAGCAGCCGGGGACTAGCGGGAGCTAATGAGCAGTTCTTC.

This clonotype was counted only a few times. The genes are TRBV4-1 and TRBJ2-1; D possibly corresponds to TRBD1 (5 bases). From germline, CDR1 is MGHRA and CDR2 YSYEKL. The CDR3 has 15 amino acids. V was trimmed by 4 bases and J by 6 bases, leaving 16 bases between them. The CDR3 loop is CASSPRVQGSNEQFF. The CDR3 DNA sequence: TGCGCCAGCAGCCCACGAGTCCAGGGTAGCAATGAGCAGTTCTTC.

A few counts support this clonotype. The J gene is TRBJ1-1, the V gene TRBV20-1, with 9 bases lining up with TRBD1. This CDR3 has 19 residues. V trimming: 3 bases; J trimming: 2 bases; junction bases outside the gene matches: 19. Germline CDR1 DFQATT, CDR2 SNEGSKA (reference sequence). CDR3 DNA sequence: TGCAGTGCTAGGGGAAGCAACAGGGGGCGCGGAGGAATAAACACTGAAGCTTTCTTT. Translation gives CSARGSNRGRGGINTEAFF.